The sequence of this T cell receptor (beta chain) was determined in a study of blood T cell repertoires in COVID-19. V shed 0 bases and J 10 bases; nucleotides not matched to a gene: 5. Germline CDR1 and CDR2: LGHDT and YNNKEL (reference sequence). This CDR3 contains 13 residues. The repertoire was sequenced with immunoSEQ multiplex PCR; TCRdb's copy has only in-frame clones and lacks some. The data show about 190,000 clones, about 85% seen once. This receptor was obtained from a man between 65 and 85 years old with active or convalescent COVID-19. The rearrangement links TRBV3-1 (or the pseudogene TRBV3-2) to TRBJ1-1; TRBD1 aligns across 7 bases. Sequencing was done on a sample of peripheral blood. CDR3 in amino acids: CASSQEVTGLAFF. The CDR3 DNA sequence: TGTGCCAGCAGCCAAGAAGTGACAGGGCTAGCTTTCTTT.